Given below is one T cell receptor beta chain in context. Its specific antigen is unknown. No per-base quality is available; no much larger clone lies one base away. Library construction relied on 5' RACE. The sequencer listed for this sample is Illumina HiSeq 2000. Template switching added a universal primer binding site, and the final cDNA carried a unique molecular identifier that allowed TCR cDNA molecules to be counted accurately. Specific primers in the conserved constant-segment region were used to synthesize first-strand cDNA for the TCR alpha and beta chains. To control for contamination, each cDNA library was double barcoded with a SMART-Mk sample barcode plus Illumina barcodes. Two successive PCR steps introduced TruSeq adapter sequences along with Illumina sample barcodes. The Illumina HiSeq platform was used with custom primers to sequence TCR alpha and beta cDNA libraries. The paper's processing steps were these. Unique molecular identifiers were extracted from raw reads with MiGEC, and CDR3 positions were determined with MiXCR. Recombination models were inferred per individual with the repgenHMM and IGoR tools using an EM algorithm. Shared clonotypes were analyzed with the tcR package in R, and sharing was normalized by the product of cloneset sizes. To study raw recombination without the effects of thymic and clonal selection, out-of-frame nonproductive sequences were analyzed. The raw public data were reprocessed by TCRdb itself: fastp quality trimming at Q25, MiXCR clonotype calling, in-frame beta chains only. Rows merge per CDR3 protein into single entries with the most common DNA and genes. For this entry, the V and J calls and clone size follow TCRdb and not the study's own pipeline. This sample is represented by approximately 630,000 distinct CDR3 sequences; roughly 7.1% of them were singletons. Of the sample, 1.6% falls within the top ten clones.

The data were obtained in a study of identical twins listed by TCRdb under 2016. The study in broad terms: TCR alpha and beta repertoires from monozygotic twins, unrelated adults of various ages and cord blood were deep-sequenced to test whether fetal clonotypes persist. Replicate twin experiments were performed at different times using different library preparation protocols to rule out contamination.

V is pared back by 3 bases and J by 7 bases, with 13 bases lying between the germline termini. Measured from the cysteine to the phenylalanine, the CDR3 is 14 residues long. Only the CDR3 DNA is retained, 42 bases long and in frame from the first base. Paper-wide results and their limitations: Because the same donors could not be followed over many years, conclusions were based on cross-sectional statistical analysis. The excess sharing between twins in beta out-of-frame sequences was weaker because fewer shared sequences reduced the signal-to-noise ratio. Out-of-frame TCR alpha sequences shared between twins showed an excess of low generation-probability sequences compared with coincidental sharing between unrelated individuals. Recombination models systematically underestimated out-of-frame TCR alpha sharing in monozygotic twins but agreed with sharing between unrelated individuals. Abundant cord blood beta clonotypes had fewer insertions, young adult naive repertoires showed a similar but weaker trend, and memory repertoires showed no such trend. Invariant T cells such as MAIT and iNKT could partly confound zero-insertion analyses, although diverse VJ usage argued against such confounding for most clonotypes.

Every donor in the study was a healthy Caucasian. The twin cohort consisted of three pairs of female monozygotic twins, all aged about 18 to 29 years. RNA for TCR libraries was isolated from peripheral blood mononuclear cells. These records were also assigned to another study, of yellow fever vaccine responses in identical twins. As that second paper reports: The authors reported that the T cell response to vaccination in identical twins appeared partly convergent and partly personalized. Focusing on identical twins, the study followed the T cell clones that responded to the vaccine, and did so with precision.

The rearrangement joined TRBV12-3 or TRBV12-4 to TRBJ1-5, and the D gene may be TRBD1, 6 bases matching. Input material: PBMCs. The clonotype comes from a woman aged 18-29 years in good health. The nucleotides are TGTGCCAGCAGTTTTGGGGGGCTACGGCAGCCCCAGCATTTT. It encodes CASSFGGLRQPQHF.